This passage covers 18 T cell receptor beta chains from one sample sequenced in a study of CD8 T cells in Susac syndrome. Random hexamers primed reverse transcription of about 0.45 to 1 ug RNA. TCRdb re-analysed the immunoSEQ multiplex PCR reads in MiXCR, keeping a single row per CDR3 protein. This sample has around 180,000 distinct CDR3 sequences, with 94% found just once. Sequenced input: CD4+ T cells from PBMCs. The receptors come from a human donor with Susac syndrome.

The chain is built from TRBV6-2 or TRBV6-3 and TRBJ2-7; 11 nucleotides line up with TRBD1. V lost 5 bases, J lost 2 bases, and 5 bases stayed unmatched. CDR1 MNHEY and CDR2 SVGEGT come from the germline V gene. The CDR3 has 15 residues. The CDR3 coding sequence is TGTGCCAGCAGTGCGGGACAGGGGGACCCCTACGAGCAGTACTTC. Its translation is CASSAGQGDPYEQYF.

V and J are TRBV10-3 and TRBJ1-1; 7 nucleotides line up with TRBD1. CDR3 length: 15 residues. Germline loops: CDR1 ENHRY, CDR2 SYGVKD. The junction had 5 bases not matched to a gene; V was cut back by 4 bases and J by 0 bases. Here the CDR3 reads CAISGGDRLNTEAFF. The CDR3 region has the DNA TGTGCCATCAGTGGGGGGGACAGATTGAACACTGAAGCTTTCTTT.

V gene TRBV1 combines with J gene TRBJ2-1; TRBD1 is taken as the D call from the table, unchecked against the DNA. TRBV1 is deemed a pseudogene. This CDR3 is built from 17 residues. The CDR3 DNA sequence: TGCACCAGCAGCCAACCCGGCGGTGGGCTCCCGGACAATGAGCAGTTCTTC. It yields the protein CTSSQPGGGLPDNEQFF.

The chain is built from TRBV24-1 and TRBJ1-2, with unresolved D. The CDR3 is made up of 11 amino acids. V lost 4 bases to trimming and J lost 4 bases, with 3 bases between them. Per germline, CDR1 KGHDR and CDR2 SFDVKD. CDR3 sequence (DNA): TGTGCCACCAGTGAACCCTATGGCTACACCTTC. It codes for CATSEPYGYTF.

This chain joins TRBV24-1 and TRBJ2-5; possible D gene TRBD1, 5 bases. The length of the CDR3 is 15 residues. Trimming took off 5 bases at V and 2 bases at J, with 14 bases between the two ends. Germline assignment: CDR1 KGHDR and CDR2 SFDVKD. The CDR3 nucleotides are TGTGCCACCAGTGGGGGCCCTCTTGGGCAAGAGACCCAGTACTTC. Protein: CATSGGPLGQETQYF.

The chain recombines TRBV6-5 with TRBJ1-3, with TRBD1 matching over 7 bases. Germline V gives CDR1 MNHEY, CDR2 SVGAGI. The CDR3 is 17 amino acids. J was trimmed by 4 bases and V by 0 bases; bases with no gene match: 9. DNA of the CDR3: TGTGCCAGCAGTTACTCGGCCCCCCGCAGGGGGGGAAACACCATATATTTT. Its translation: CASSYSAPRRGGNTIYF.

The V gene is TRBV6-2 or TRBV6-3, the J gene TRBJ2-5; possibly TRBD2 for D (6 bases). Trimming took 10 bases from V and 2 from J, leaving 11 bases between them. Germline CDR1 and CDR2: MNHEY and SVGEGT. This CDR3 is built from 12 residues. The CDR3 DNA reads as TGTGCCATGGCTCGGGGGCAAGAGACCCAGTACTTC. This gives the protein CAMARGQETQYF.

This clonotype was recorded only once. The CDR3 sequence: CASSPRILSEQFF. CDR3 sequence (DNA): TGTGCCAGCAGTCCCCGGATCCTTAGTGAGCAGTTCTTC. This sequence joins TRBV2 and TRBJ2-1; no definite D call. With 5 bases removed from V and 9 bases from J, the gap between germline ends came to 14 bases. The CDR3 length is 13 residues. CDR1 SNHLY and CDR2 FYNNEI come from the germline V gene.

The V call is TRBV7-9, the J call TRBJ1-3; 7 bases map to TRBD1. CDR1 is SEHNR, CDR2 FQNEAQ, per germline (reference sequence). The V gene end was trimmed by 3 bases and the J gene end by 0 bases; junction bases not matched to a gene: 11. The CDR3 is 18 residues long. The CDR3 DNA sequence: TGTGCCAGCAGCTTGGGGAGCAGGGGGTTCCCCTCTGGAAACACCATATATTTT. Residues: CASSLGSRGFPSGNTIYF.

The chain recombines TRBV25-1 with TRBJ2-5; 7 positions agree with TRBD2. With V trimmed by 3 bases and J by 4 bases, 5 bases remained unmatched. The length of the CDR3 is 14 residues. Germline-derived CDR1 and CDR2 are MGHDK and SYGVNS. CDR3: CASSDSLAGETQYF. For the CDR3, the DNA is TGTGCCAGCAGTGACAGCTTAGCGGGAGAGACCCAGTACTTC. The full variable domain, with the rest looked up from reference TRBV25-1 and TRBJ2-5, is EADIYQTPRYLVIGTGKKITLECSQTMGHDKMYWYQQDPGMELHLIHYSYGVNSTEKGDLSSESTVSRIRTEHFPLTLESARPSHTSQYLCASSDSLAGETQYFGPGTRLLVL.

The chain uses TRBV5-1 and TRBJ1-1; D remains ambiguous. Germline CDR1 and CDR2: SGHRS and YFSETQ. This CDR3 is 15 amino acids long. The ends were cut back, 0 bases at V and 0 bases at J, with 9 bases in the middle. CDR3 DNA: TGCGCCAGCAGCTTGGGCGGAAAAATGAACACTGAAGCTTTCTTT. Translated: CASSLGGKMNTEAFF.

CDR3 amino acids: CASSFRRGWTDTQYF. CDR3 sequence (DNA): TGTGCCAGCAGCTTCCGGCGGGGGTGGACAGATACGCAGTATTTT. The chain couples TRBV7-2 to TRBJ2-3; 7 bases match TRBD2. This CDR3 spans 15 amino acids. V was pared by 3 bases and J by 3 bases, with 6 bases of the junction left unmatched. The germline CDR1 and CDR2 sequences are SGHTA and FQGNSA.

The CDR3: CASSRTLSHEQFF. The CDR3 bases are TGTGCCAGCAGCCGTACCCTTTCCCATGAGCAGTTCTTC. This chain links TRBV11-3 with TRBJ2-1; D is unclear. Germline V lookup: CDR1 SGHNT, CDR2 YENEEA. CDR3 length: 13 residues. V was shortened by 5 bases and J by 8 bases, with 13 bases between the two germline ends.

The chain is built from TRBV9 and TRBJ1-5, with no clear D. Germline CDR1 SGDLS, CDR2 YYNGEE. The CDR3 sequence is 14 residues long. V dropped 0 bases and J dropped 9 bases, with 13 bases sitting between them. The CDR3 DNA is TGTGCCAGCAGCGTAGCCGATCAGCGGTCGCCCCAGCATTTT. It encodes CASSVADQRSPQHF.

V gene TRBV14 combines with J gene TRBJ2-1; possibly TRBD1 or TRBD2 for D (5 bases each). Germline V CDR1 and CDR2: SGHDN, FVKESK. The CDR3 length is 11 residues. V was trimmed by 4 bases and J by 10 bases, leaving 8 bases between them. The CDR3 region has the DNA TGTGCCAGCAGCCGAGGGGAAGAGCAGTTCTTC. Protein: CASSRGEEQFF. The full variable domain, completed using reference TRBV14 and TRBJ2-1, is EAGVTQFPSHSVIEKGQTVTLRCDPISGHDNLYWYRRVMGKEIKFLLHFVKESKQDESGMPNNRFLAERTGGTYSTLKVQPAELEDSGVYFCASSRGEEQFFGPGTRLTVL.

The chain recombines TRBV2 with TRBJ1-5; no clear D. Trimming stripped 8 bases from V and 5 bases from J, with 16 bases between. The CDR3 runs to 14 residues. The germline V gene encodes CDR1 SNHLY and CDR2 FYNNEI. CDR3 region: CASAGPFQYQPQHF. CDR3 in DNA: TGTGCCAGCGCCGGGCCTTTCCAGTATCAGCCCCAGCATTTT.

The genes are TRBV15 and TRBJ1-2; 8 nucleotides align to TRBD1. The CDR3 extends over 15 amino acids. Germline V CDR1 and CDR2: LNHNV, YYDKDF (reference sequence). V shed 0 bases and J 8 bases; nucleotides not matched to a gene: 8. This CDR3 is CATSRDRSDREGYTF. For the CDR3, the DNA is TGTGCCACCAGCAGAGATAGGTCGGACAGGGAAGGCTACACCTTC.

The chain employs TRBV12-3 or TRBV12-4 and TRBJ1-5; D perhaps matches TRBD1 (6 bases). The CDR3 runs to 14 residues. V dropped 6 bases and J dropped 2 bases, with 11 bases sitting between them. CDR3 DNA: TGTGCCAGCAGACCAGGGGAGGGCAATCAGCCCCAGCATTTT. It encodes CASRPGEGNQPQHF.